Presented here are 12 T cell receptor beta chains from one specimen sequenced in a study of blood T cell repertoires in COVID-19. The repertoire was sequenced with immunoSEQ multiplex PCR; TCRdb's copy has only in-frame clones and lacks some. The sample includes about 150,000 clones, about 90% seen only once; the top ten take approximately 0.55%. Sequenced material: peripheral blood. The receptors come from a man in his fifties with acute or convalescent COVID-19.

Details on this clone: This sample also contains other DNA sequences that code for the same CDR3. The chain uses TRBV7-2 and TRBJ2-1; 11 positions agree with TRBD2. Germline CDR1 SGHTA, CDR2 FQGNSA. Trimming took 0 bases from V and 5 from J; bases not matched to a gene: 3. There are 16 residues in the CDR3. The CDR3 loop is CASSLAGTSGHNEQFF. In nucleotides, the CDR3 is TGTGCCAGCAGCTTAGCAGGGACTAGCGGCCACAATGAGCAGTTCTTC. The full variable domain, with the rest looked up from reference TRBV7-2 and TRBJ2-1, is GAGVSQSPSNKVTEKGKDVELRCDPISGHTALYWYRQSLGQGLEFLIYFQGNSAPDKSGLPSDRFSAERTGGSVSTLTIQRTQQEDSAVYLCASSLAGTSGHNEQFFGPGTRLTVL.

The V gene is TRBV19, the J gene TRBJ1-2; D remains unclear. The CDR3 is 15 amino acids. CDR1 is LNHDA, CDR2 SQIVND, per germline (reference sequence). V dropped 0 bases and J dropped 7 bases, with 15 bases sitting between them. CDR3 bases: TGTGCCAGTAGTATAGATCTTGTGGCCGCTTTTGGCTACACCTTC. Residues: CASSIDLVAAFGYTF.

The chain combines TRBV5-5 with TRBJ2-1; D is possibly TRBD1 (6 bases). The germline V and J ends were trimmed by 1 base and 5 bases, with 13 bases remaining between them. CDR1 is SGHKS and CDR2 is YYEKEE in the germline V gene (reference sequence). This CDR3 is 15 amino acids long. CDR3 sequence (DNA): TGTGCCAGCAGCTTGAAACAGGGAGCGGACAATGAGCAGTTCTTC. Its protein product is CASSLKQGADNEQFF.

This clone was detected only a few times. The V and J genes are TRBV30 and TRBJ1-3; D perhaps matches TRBD1 (5 bases). The V and J ends lost 3 bases and 0 bases respectively, with 9 bases between them. The V gene's germline CDR1 is GTSNPN and CDR2 SVGIG (reference sequence). This CDR3 is 14 amino acids long. The CDR3 reads CAWSSGVSGNTIYF. The CDR3 DNA sequence: TGTGCCTGGAGCTCGGGGGTCTCTGGAAACACCATATATTTT.

The V call is TRBV28, the J call TRBJ1-1, with D perhaps matching TRBD1 (6 bases). V lost 7 bases, J lost 6 bases, and 6 bases lay in between. The CDR3 has 10 residues. Germline V CDR1 and CDR2: MDHEN, SYDVKM. Here the CDR3 reads CASKGAEAFF. The CDR3 nucleotides read TGTGCCAGCAAGGGGGCTGAAGCTTTCTTT.

V and J are TRBV7-6 and TRBJ1-1; D gene ambiguous. Trimming took 5 bases from V and 5 from J, leaving 24 bases between them. Germline V CDR1 and CDR2: SGHVS, FNYEAQ. This CDR3 has 17 amino acids. The CDR3 DNA is TGTGCCAGCAGCCGGACCTCCGGGTTCACGGGAAATACTGAAGCTTTCTTT. Residues: CASSRTSGFTGNTEAFF.

The chain employs TRBV7-9 and TRBJ1-1; D unresolved. This CDR3 has 12 amino acids. Trimming took 0 bases from V and 5 from J, leaving 4 bases between them. Germline CDR1 SEHNR, CDR2 FQNEAQ (reference sequence). The CDR3 here is CASSLAQTEAFF. CDR3 bases: TGTGCCAGCAGCTTAGCCCAGACTGAAGCTTTCTTT. The full variable domain, with the rest looked up from reference TRBV7-9 and TRBJ1-1, is DTGVSQNPRHKITKRGQNVTFRCDPISEHNRLYWYRQTLGQGPEFLTYFQNEAQLEKSRLLSDRFSAERPKGSFSTLEIQRTEQGDSAMYLCASSLAQTEAFFGQGTRLTVV.

The chain has TRBV28 and TRBJ1-1; tentatively, D is TRBD1 (6 bases). Germline CDR1 and CDR2: MDHEN and SYDVKM. Trimming removed 1 base from V and 1 base from J, with 10 bases in between. This CDR3 is 15 amino acids long. CDR3 residues: CASSLSPGQNTEAFF. The CDR3 DNA reads as TGTGCCAGCAGTTTATCTCCGGGACAGAACACTGAAGCTTTCTTT.

The chain has TRBV11-2 and TRBJ2-7; possible D gene TRBD2, 5 bases. V was clipped by 3 bases and J by 3 bases, with 15 bases between them. This CDR3 is 15 amino acids long. CDR1 and CDR2 (germline): SGHAT, FQNNGV. The CDR3 DNA is TGTGCCAGCAGCTTCTGGGCTAGCCGGAGCTACGAGCAGTACTTC. This gives the protein CASSFWASRSYEQYF.

The V gene is TRBV5-1, the J gene TRBJ2-2; possible D gene TRBD2, 5 bases. The CDR3 extends over 15 amino acids. The germline V gene has CDR1 SGHRS and CDR2 YFSETQ. The V and J ends lost 2 bases and 7 bases respectively, with 15 bases between them. Here the CDR3 DNA reads TGCGCCAGCAGCTTAGATGGGGAGCGCAACGGGGAGCTGTTTTTT. Amino acid sequence: CASSLDGERNGELFF.

The CDR3, as DNA: TGTGCCAGCAGTGTCGGACAGGGGGATGGCTACACCTTC. Amino acids: CASSVGQGDGYTF. The rearrangement uses TRBV28 and TRBJ1-2; TRBD1 agrees at 10 bases. The CDR3 has 13 residues. CDR1 is MDHEN, CDR2 SYDVKM, per germline. Trimming cost V 5 bases and J 6 bases; bases outside gene matches: 3.

The chain joins TRBV5-1 to TRBJ1-1, with 7 bases identical to TRBD1. This CDR3 is 14 amino acids long. The V gene end was trimmed by 4 bases and the J gene end by 3 bases; junction bases not matched to a gene: 6. Germline CDR1 and CDR2: SGHRS and YFSETQ. CDR3 bases: TGCGCCAGCAGCAGGGGACAGACCCACACTGAAGCTTTCTTT. This gives the protein CASSRGQTHTEAFF.